Sequencing of this TCR beta chain was carried out in a study of OX40 agonist ivuxolimab in advanced cancers. CDR1 is KGHSH, CDR2 LQKENI, per germline. This CDR3 is 14 amino acids long. V lost 3 bases to trimming and J lost 3 bases, with 11 bases between them. The protocol was immunoSEQ multiplex PCR, while the TCRdb copy is restricted to in-frame clones and leaves out a portion. The sample includes fewer than 75,000 clones, approximately 90% of them seen just once. Regarding the study as a whole: People who partly responded at 0.1-3.0 mg/kg had some of the least clonal expansion seen. Relative to CD4+, CD8+ T cells held more expanded clones on average.

Note on this clone: What it binds is unknown.

This TCR came from an adult with an advanced solid tumor such as melanoma, head and neck, liver or kidney cancer. The chain recombines TRBV18 with TRBJ1-1; D remains ambiguous. The sample here was CD4+ or CD8+ T cells sorted from blood, taken in a trial of the OX40 agonist ivuxolimab. CDR3: CASSPEGSYTEAFF. The CDR3 region has the DNA TGTGCCAGCTCACCGGAGGGTTCGTACACTGAAGCTTTCTTT.